The next 22 T cell receptor beta chains were all read from a single sample in a study of STAT3 mutations in large granular lymphocyte leukemia. These TCRs are of unknown antigen specificity. Generated by immunoSEQ multiplex PCR, the TCRdb table keeps only in-frame clones and is missing some. The table lists tens of thousands of clones, approximately 91% of them singletons, with over 0.35% in the top ten. Study-wide results and caveats: Every T-cell large granular lymphocyte leukemia patient had at least one immunodominant TCR beta clonotype.

The sample comprised PBMCs. The receptor set was obtained from a human donor with T large granular lymphocyte leukemia. Some clones in this sample may be carry-over from other donors' samples.

The V call is TRBV7-6, the J call TRBJ1-5; tentatively, D is TRBD1 (5 bases). The CDR3 is made up of 13 amino acids. Trimming removed 1 base from V and 6 bases from J, with 7 bases in between. In germline, CDR1 is SGHVS, CDR2 FNYEAQ. The CDR3 nucleotides are TGTGCCAGCAGCTTAGGTGGGGCTCAGCCCCAGCATTTT. As protein: CASSLGGAQPQHF.

The chain has TRBV5-6 and TRBJ1-5; D perhaps matches TRBD1 (6 bases). The germline V gene encodes CDR1 SGHDT and CDR2 YYEEEE. The CDR3 is 15 amino acids. V shed 6 bases and J shed 2 bases, with 15 bases lying between them. The CDR3 coding sequence is TGTGCCAGCACCGCTGGCGGGGGCGGCAATCAGCCCCAGCATTTT. Translated: CASTAGGGGNQPQHF.

The V gene is TRBV14, the J gene TRBJ2-5, with TRBD1 as a possible D gene (6 bases). CDR3 length: 15 residues. V lost 1 base to trimming and J lost 2 bases, with 11 bases between them. Germline assignment: CDR1 SGHDN and CDR2 FVKESK. The CDR3 DNA reads as TGTGCCAGCAGCCAAGGAACAGGGCCTCAAGAGACCCAGTACTTC. Protein: CASSQGTGPQETQYF.

The chain joins TRBV5-6 to TRBJ1-1, with D possibly matching TRBD1 (6 bases). V was cut by 4 bases and J by 5 bases, with 21 bases left in between. This CDR3 comprises 16 residues. The germline V gene has CDR1 SGHDT and CDR2 YYEEEE. CDR3 sequence reads: CASSGGGTRRRTEAFF. CDR3 DNA: TGTGCCAGCAGCGGGGGCGGGACAAGGAGAAGGACTGAAGCTTTCTTT.

The chain has TRBV25-1 and TRBJ2-7; 12 bases align to TRBD2. The ends lost 3 bases at V and 2 bases at J; junction bases unmatched: 2. CDR3 length: 15 residues. CDR1 is MGHDK and CDR2 is SYGVNS in the germline V gene. The CDR3 region has the DNA TGTGCCAGCAGTGAGACTAGCGGGGGTGCCTACGAGCAGTACTTC. The encoded protein is CASSETSGGAYEQYF.

The genes are TRBV5-1 and TRBJ2-3; D unclear. There are 15 residues in the CDR3. Germline loops: CDR1 SGHRS, CDR2 YFSETQ. V was trimmed by 0 bases and J by 1 base, leaving 9 bases between them. The CDR3 is CASSLVGDRTDTQYF. Here the CDR3 DNA reads TGCGCCAGCAGCTTGGTGGGCGACCGCACAGATACGCAGTATTTT.

Only one count was recorded for this clone. As DNA, the CDR3 is TGTGCCAGCAGCGCGGGACTAGCGGTGCACGAGCAGTACTTC. As protein: CASSAGLAVHEQYF. The J gene is TRBJ2-7, the V gene TRBV5-4, with TRBD2 matching 11 bases. The CDR3 loop spans 14 amino acids. CDR1 and CDR2 (germline): SGHNT, YYREEE (reference sequence). V was pared by 4 bases and J by 5 bases, with 5 bases of the junction left unmatched.

CDR3 sequence (DNA): TGCAGCGTTGAAGATCGGGCCGGGCACTCCCTAGTCCGCTACACCTTC. Encoded protein: CSVEDRAGHSLVRYTF. The chain links TRBV29-1 to TRBJ1-2; D not resolved. This CDR3 region has 16 residues. The V gene's germline CDR1 is SQVTM and CDR2 ANQGSEA. The germline V and J ends were trimmed by 0 bases and 9 bases, with 23 bases remaining between them.

This chain links TRBV29-1 with TRBJ2-2; 7 bases map to TRBD2. Germline-derived CDR1 and CDR2 are SQVTM and ANQGSEA. V was pared by 6 bases and J by 6 bases, with 7 bases of the junction left unmatched. The CDR3 sequence is 13 residues long. The CDR3 DNA reads TGCAGCGTGATAACGGGGGGAGCCGGGGAGCTGTTTTTT. Translation gives CSVITGGAGELFF.

The chain recombines TRBV4-3 with TRBJ1-1; tentative D call: TRBD1 (5 bases). The CDR3 is 13 amino acids. Deletions cut 4 bases from V and 4 bases from J, with 10 bases between. Per the germline V gene, CDR1 is LGHNA and CDR2 is YSLEER. The CDR3 protein is CASSPIQGTEAFF. The CDR3 nucleotides are TGCGCCAGCAGCCCTATCCAGGGCACTGAAGCTTTCTTT.

The rearrangement uses TRBV28 and TRBJ2-3; either TRBD1 or TRBD2 may supply D (5 bases each). Looked up from germline, CDR1 is MDHEN and CDR2 is SYDVKM. V was pared by 1 base and J by 8 bases, with 13 bases between. The CDR3 is 14 amino acids. CDR3 region: CASSLSGTGTTQYF. The CDR3 DNA sequence: TGTGCCAGCAGTTTATCCGGGACGGGGACTACGCAGTATTTT.

This clone showed up just once. V usage is TRBV5-1 and J usage is TRBJ2-7; D gene unclear. V was clipped by 4 bases and J by 6 bases, with 14 bases between them. Germline assignment: CDR1 SGHRS and CDR2 YFSETQ. The CDR3 totals 13 residues. CDR3 residues: CASSPGVGGEQYF. The CDR3, as DNA: TGCGCCAGCAGCCCCGGCGTGGGTGGCGAGCAGTACTTC.

In this sample, this clone turned up a few times. The gene calls are TRBV5-6 and TRBJ1-2; no clear D gene. In germline, CDR1 is SGHDT, CDR2 YYEEEE. The CDR3 contains 12 residues. The germline V and J ends were trimmed by 0 bases and 11 bases, with 11 bases remaining between them. The CDR3 sequence: CASSLVSSGYTF. DNA for the CDR3: TGTGCCAGCAGCTTGGTTTCCTCAGGTTACACCTTC.

V usage is TRBV7-9 and J usage is TRBJ1-3; D gene uncertain. The germline gives CDR1 SEHNR, CDR2 FQNEAQ (reference sequence). V lost 3 bases and J lost 0, with 6 bases in between. This CDR3 comprises 14 residues. In DNA, the CDR3 is TGTGCCAGCAGCTTCGCGGTCTCTGGAAACACCATATATTTT. It specifies CASSFAVSGNTIYF. The entire variable domain, with the rest obtained from reference TRBV7-9 and TRBJ1-3, is as follows: DTGVSQNPRHKITKRGQNVTFRCDPISEHNRLYWYRQTLGQGPEFLTYFQNEAQLEKSRLLSDRFSAERPKGSFSTLEIQRTEQGDSAMYLCASSFAVSGNTIYFGEGSWLTVV.

The V call is TRBV4-3, the J call TRBJ2-7; tentative D call: TRBD2 (7 bases). The CDR3 is made up of 15 amino acids. Germline V lookup: CDR1 LGHNA, CDR2 YSLEER. V lost 4 bases and J 0 bases, leaving 13 bases between the germline ends. This chain's CDR3 is CASSLGRGASYEQYF. DNA of the CDR3: TGCGCCAGCAGCCTAGGACGGGGGGCCTCCTACGAGCAGTACTTC.

This chain uses TRBV18 with TRBJ1-5; D perhaps matches TRBD1 (5 bases). This CDR3 has 14 amino acids. The V gene lost 5 bases and the J gene lost 5 bases, with 13 bases spanning the gap. Germline CDR1 reads KGHSH; CDR2 reads LQKENI. CDR3 in DNA: TGTGCCAGCTCAGGCACAGGATTCCATCAGCCCCAGCATTTT. Its translation is CASSGTGFHQPQHF.

This chain links TRBV18 with TRBJ2-2, with D uncertain. V lost 3 bases to trimming and J lost 5 bases, with 13 bases between them. The CDR3 is 15 residues long. The germline gives CDR1 KGHSH, CDR2 LQKENI. In DNA, the CDR3 is TGTGCCAGCTCACCGACCCCCTCGGGTACCGGGGAGCTGTTTTTT. Translation: CASSPTPSGTGELFF.

V is TRBV5-1 and J is TRBJ2-7; 7 nucleotides line up with TRBD1. The CDR3 sequence is 14 residues long. V trimming: 2 bases; J trimming: 0 bases; junction bases outside the gene matches: 2. Germline loops: CDR1 SGHRS, CDR2 YFSETQ. CDR3 coding DNA: TGCGCCAGCAGCTTATCAGGGGGCTCCTACGAGCAGTACTTC. This encodes CASSLSGGSYEQYF.

This chain joins TRBV28 and TRBJ2-7; D possibly corresponds to TRBD1 (6 bases). Per the germline V gene, CDR1 is MDHEN and CDR2 is SYDVKM. The CDR3 consists of 15 residues. The germline V and J ends were trimmed by 4 bases and 4 bases, with 17 bases remaining between them. CDR3 coding DNA: TGTGCCAGCAGTTCCCTCCCTGGACAGAGTTACGAGCAGTACGTC. Translated, it gives CASSSLPGQSYEQYV.

CDR3 residues: CASSLVASTRNYGYTF. The CDR3 coding sequence is TGTGCCAGCAGCTTGGTGGCATCCACCCGCAACTATGGCTACACCTTC. The chain couples TRBV5-4 to TRBJ1-2; D unresolved. The CDR3 has 16 amino acids. From germline, CDR1 is SGHNT and CDR2 YYREEE (reference sequence). Trimming pared 0 bases from V and 2 bases from J, leaving 14 bases between.

The CDR3 loop is CASSFGTDLAKNIQYF. As DNA, the CDR3 is TGTGCCAGCAGCTTCGGGACGGACCTAGCCAAAAACATTCAGTACTTC. V and J are TRBV5-6 and TRBJ2-4; D is tentatively TRBD1 or TRBD2 (5 bases each). V was shortened by 2 bases and J by 0 bases, with 12 bases between the two germline ends. CDR1 is SGHDT and CDR2 is YYEEEE in the germline V gene. The CDR3 totals 16 residues.

The rearrangement joins TRBV14 to TRBJ1-1; D unresolved. This CDR3 contains 14 residues. Germline-derived CDR1 and CDR2 are SGHDN and FVKESK. V dropped 1 base and J dropped 2 bases, with 8 bases sitting between them. The CDR3 nucleotides read TGTGCCAGCAGCCAAGTATCGGGTAACACTGAAGCTTTCTTT. It codes for CASSQVSGNTEAFF.